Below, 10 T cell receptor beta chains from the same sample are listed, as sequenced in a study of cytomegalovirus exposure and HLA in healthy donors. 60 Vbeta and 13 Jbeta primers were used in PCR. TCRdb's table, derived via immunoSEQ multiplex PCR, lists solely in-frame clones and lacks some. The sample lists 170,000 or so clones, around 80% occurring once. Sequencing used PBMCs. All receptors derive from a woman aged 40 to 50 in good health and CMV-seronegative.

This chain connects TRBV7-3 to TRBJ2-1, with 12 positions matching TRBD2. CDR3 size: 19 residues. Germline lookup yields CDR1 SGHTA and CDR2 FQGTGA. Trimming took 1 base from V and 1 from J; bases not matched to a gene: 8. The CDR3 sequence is CASSLRRGTSGHSYNEQFF. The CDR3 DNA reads TGTGCCAGCAGCTTAAGGAGGGGGACTAGCGGGCATTCCTACAATGAGCAGTTCTTC.

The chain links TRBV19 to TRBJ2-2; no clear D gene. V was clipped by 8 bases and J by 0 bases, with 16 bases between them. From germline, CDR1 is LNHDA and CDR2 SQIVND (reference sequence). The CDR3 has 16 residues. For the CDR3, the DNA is TGTGCCAGTCAGTATGAAGGAGCACCGAACACCGGGGAGCTGTTTTTT. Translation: CASQYEGAPNTGELFF.

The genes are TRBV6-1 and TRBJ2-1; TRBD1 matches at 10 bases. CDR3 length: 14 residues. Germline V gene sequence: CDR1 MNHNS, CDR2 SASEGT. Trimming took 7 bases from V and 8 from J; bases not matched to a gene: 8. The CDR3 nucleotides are TGTGCCAGCATTAGGACAGGGGGACTGGATGAGCAGTTCTTC. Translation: CASIRTGGLDEQFF.

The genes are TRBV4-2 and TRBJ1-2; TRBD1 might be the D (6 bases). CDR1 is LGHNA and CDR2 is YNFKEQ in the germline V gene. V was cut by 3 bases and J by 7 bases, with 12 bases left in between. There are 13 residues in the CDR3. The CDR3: CASSQGAEFGYTF. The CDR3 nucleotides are TGTGCCAGCAGCCAGGGGGCTGAGTTTGGCTACACCTTC.

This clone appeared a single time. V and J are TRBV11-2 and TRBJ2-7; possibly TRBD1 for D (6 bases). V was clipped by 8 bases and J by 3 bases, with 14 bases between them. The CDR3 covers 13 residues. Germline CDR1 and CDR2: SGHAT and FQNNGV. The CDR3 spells CASGDDRFYEQYF. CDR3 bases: TGTGCCAGCGGGGATGACAGGTTCTACGAGCAGTACTTC.

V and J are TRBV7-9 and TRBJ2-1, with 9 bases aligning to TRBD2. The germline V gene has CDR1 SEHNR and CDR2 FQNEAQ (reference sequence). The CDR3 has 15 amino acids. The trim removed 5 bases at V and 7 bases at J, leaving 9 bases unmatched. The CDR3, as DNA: TGTGCCAGCAGCCCTGCGGGGGGGCCGAGGAATGAGCAGTTCTTC. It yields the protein CASSPAGGPRNEQFF.

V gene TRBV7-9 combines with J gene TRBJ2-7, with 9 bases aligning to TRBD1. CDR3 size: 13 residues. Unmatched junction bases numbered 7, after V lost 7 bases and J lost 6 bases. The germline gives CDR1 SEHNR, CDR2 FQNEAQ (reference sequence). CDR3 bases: TGTGCCAGCATGGGACAGGGTGAGACCGAGCAGTACTTC. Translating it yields CASMGQGETEQYF.

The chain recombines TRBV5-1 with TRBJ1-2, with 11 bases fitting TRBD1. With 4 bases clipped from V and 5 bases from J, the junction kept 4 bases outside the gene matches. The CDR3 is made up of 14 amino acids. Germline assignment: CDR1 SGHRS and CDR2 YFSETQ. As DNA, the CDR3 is TGCGCCAGCAGCGGGGGACAGGGGGGTTATGGCTACACCTTC. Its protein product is CASSGGQGGYGYTF.

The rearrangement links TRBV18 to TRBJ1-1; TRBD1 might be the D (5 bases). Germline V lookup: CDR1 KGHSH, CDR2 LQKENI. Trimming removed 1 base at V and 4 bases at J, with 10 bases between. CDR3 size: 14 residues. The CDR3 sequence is CASSPLGEGTEAFF. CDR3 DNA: TGTGCCAGCTCACCACTAGGGGAGGGCACTGAAGCTTTCTTT.

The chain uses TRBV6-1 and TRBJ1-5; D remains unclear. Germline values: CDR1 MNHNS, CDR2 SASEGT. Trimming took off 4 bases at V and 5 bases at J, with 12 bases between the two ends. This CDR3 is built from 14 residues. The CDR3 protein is CASSGGETYQPQHF. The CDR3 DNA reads TGTGCCAGCAGTGGCGGAGAAACCTATCAGCCCCAGCATTTT.